This paragraph reports one TCR beta chain. Its antigen is unidentified. This record belongs to a study of T cell responses to AZD1222 COVID-19 vaccine. Clones were sequenced by immunoSEQ multiplex PCR, and TCRdb holds only the in-frame ones, with some missing. This table holds fewer than 120,000 clones, about four fifths found once. Whole-study findings and limits: Mostly white British, mostly female donors; authors suggested clonal diversity may be underestimated.

The specimen was peripheral blood, collected on day 0 of AZD1222 vaccination. The sequence was collected from an adult in good health.

The CDR3 sequence: CASSDHGTGKYEQYF. Here the CDR3 DNA reads TGTGCCAGCAGTGACCACGGGACAGGGAAATACGAGCAGTACTTC. This chain uses TRBV2 with TRBJ2-7; 9 bases map to TRBD1. Germline V gene data show CDR1 as SNHLY and CDR2 as FYNNEI. The CDR3 spans 15 residues. The V segment lost 3 bases and the J segment 4 bases; nucleotides outside the gene matches: 7.